This T cell receptor (beta chain) was captured in a study of Graves' ophthalmopathy and Graves' hyperthyroidism. General study findings and limits: Blood samples also showed most expanded thyroid clonotypes exceeding 0.001 frequency.

Notes on this clonotype: Its antigen is currently unknown.

The CDR3 loop spans 15 amino acids. Trimming cost V 4 bases and J 4 bases, with 14 bases left between them. Germline V CDR1 and CDR2: MDHEN, SYDVKM. RNA transcripts were the source from which TCR beta CDR3 regions were amplified. RT-PCR in the first round used HTBI primers; a second-round multiplex PCR followed. TCRdb used MiXCR to reprocess the multiplex PCR reads, holding one entry per CDR3 protein. The repertoire holds 200,000 to 250,000 distinct CDR3 sequences, with around a fifth as singletons. Specimen: peripheral blood. This receptor was taken from a woman between 45 and 65 years old with Graves' ophthalmopathy. This chain connects TRBV28 to TRBJ1-5; possibly TRBD1 for D (6 bases). CDR3: CASSSLQGFNQPQHF. The CDR3 DNA sequence: TGTGCCAGCAGTTCCCTACAGGGTTTTAATCAGCCCCAGCATTTT. Full variable domain (missing parts from reference TRBV28 and TRBJ1-5): DVKVTQSSRYLVKRTGEKVFLECVQDMDHENMFWYRQDPGLGLRLIYFSYDVKMKEKGDIPEGYSVSREKKERFSLILESASTNQTSMYLCASSSLQGFNQPQHFGDGTRLSIL.